This TCR beta chain was sequenced for a study of identical twins. This CDR3 is 13 amino acids long. CDR1 MNHEY and CDR2 SVGEGT come from the germline V gene. TCRdb reprocessed the 5' RACE reads via MiXCR and lists one record per CDR3 protein. The table records around 1.7 million distinct CDR3 sequences, under 35% of them present only once. Findings and limits, study-wide: Out-of-frame sharing of TCR alpha in monozygotic twins was underestimated by models.

This clonotype showed up just a few times. The antigen is not known. The chain uses TRBV6-2 or TRBV6-3 and TRBJ2-5; 10 positions agree with TRBD1. The J call is uncertain, as TRBJ2-7 better fits the DNA end. This clonotype was sampled from a newborn girl in good health. Material for sequencing was cord blood. This chain's CDR3 is CAVGKDRGYEQYF. CDR3 coding DNA: TGTGCCGTGGGTAAGGACAGGGGGTACGAGCAGTACTTC.